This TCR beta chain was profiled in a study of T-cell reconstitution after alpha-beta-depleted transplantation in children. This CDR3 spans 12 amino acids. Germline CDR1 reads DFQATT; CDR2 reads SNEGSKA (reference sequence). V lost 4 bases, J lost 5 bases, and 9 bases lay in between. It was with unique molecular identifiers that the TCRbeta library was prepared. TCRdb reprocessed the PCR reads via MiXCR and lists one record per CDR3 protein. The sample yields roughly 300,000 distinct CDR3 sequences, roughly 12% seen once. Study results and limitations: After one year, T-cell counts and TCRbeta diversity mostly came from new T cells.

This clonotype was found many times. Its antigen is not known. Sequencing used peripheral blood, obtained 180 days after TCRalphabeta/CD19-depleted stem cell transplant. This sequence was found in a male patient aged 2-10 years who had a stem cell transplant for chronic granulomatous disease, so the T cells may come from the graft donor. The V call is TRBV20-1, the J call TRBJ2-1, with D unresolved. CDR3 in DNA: TGCAGTGCTAAGCTGGTACACAATGAGCAGTTCTTC. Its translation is CSAKLVHNEQFF.